Presented here are 3 T cell receptor beta chains from one specimen sequenced in a study of blood T cell repertoires in COVID-19. Produced via immunoSEQ multiplex PCR; TCRdb's table is partial and in-frame only. The sample lists 350,000 to 500,000 clones, about 87% occurring once. The source material was peripheral blood. The receptors derive from a young man with COVID-19, enrolled during active disease.

This chain connects TRBV2 to TRBJ1-5; 8 bases match TRBD1. Germline assignment: CDR1 SNHLY and CDR2 FYNNEI. Trimming cost V 9 bases and J 4 bases; bases outside gene matches: 5. The CDR3 covers 13 residues. In DNA form, the CDR3 reads TGTGCCAGTGCGGACAGGGAAAATCAGCCCCAGCATTTT. Its translation is CASADRENQPQHF.

The chain is built from TRBV4-1 and TRBJ2-7; TRBD2 agrees at 8 bases. Germline CDR1 reads MGHRA; CDR2 reads YSYEKL. V lost 4 bases and J lost 7; bases outside the gene matches: 15. CDR3 length equals 16 residues. CDR3 sequence reads: CASSPGPAGGREEQYF. The DNA for the CDR3 is TGCGCCAGCAGCCCGGGGCCGGCGGGAGGCCGGGAGGAGCAGTACTTC.

This clone has only one observation. The chain has TRBV6-2 or TRBV6-3 and TRBJ2-1, with 8 bases fitting TRBD1. The germline gives CDR1 MNHEY, CDR2 SVGEGT. This CDR3 is 15 amino acids long. Trimming took 5 bases from V and 0 from J; bases not matched to a gene: 3. CDR3 sequence reads: CASSTGGSSYNEQFF. Written as DNA, the CDR3 is TGTGCCAGCAGTACAGGGGGTAGCTCCTACAATGAGCAGTTCTTC.